This passage covers 20 T cell receptor beta chains from one sample sequenced in a study of blood T cell repertoires in COVID-19. Data came from immunoSEQ multiplex PCR; TCRdb stores just in-frame clones and leaves some out. The sample has roughly 80,000 clones; 84% are singletons. Sequenced: peripheral blood. Receptor source: a human donor in a cohort sampled during active COVID-19.

The rearrangement links TRBV3-1 (or the pseudogene TRBV3-2) to TRBJ1-6, with 10 positions matching TRBD1. The CDR3 consists of 15 residues. Looked up from germline, CDR1 is LGHDT and CDR2 is YNNKEL (reference sequence). V was clipped by 3 bases and J by 7 bases; unmatched bases: 3. CDR3 coding DNA: TGTGCCAGCAGCCACCTGGACAGGGGGAATTCACCCCTCCACTTT. Translation: CASSHLDRGNSPLHF.

This chain joins TRBV20-1 and TRBJ1-4; tentatively, D is TRBD1 (6 bases). The CDR3 length is 12 residues. From germline, CDR1 is DFQATT and CDR2 SNEGSKA (reference sequence). Trimming took off 3 bases at V and 8 bases at J, with 10 bases between the two ends. The CDR3 loop reads CSASKQGEKLFF. The CDR3 bases are TGCAGTGCTAGTAAACAGGGCGAAAAACTGTTTTTT.

V gene TRBV15 combines with J gene TRBJ1-5; no clear D. The V and J ends lost 4 bases and 6 bases respectively, with 10 bases between them. The CDR3 is 13 residues long. CDR1 is LNHNV, CDR2 YYDKDF, per germline (reference sequence). The CDR3 is CATSTRYSQPQHF. In nucleotides, the CDR3 is TGTGCCACCAGCACTCGGTATTCTCAGCCCCAGCATTTT. Based on the CDR3 plus reference TRBV15 and TRBJ1-5, the full variable domain is DAMVIQNPRYQVTQFGKPVTLSCSQTLNHNVMYWYQQKSSQAPKLLFHYYDKDFNNEADTPDNFQSRRPNTSFCFLDIRSPGLGDTAMYLCATSTRYSQPQHFGDGTRLSIL.

This chain connects TRBV6-2 or TRBV6-3 to TRBJ2-3; a possible D gene is TRBD2 (7 bases). The V end lost 2 bases, the J end lost 3 bases, and 18 bases lay between the germline ends. CDR1 and CDR2 from the germline V gene are MNHEY and SVGEGT. The CDR3 sequence is 17 residues long. The CDR3, as DNA: TGTGCCAGCAGTTACAATCGGGGGGCAAGGCTGACAGATACGCAGTATTTT. The encoded protein is CASSYNRGARLTDTQYF.

V and J are TRBV5-1 and TRBJ1-5; no clear D gene. V was clipped by 2 bases and J by 2 bases, with 11 bases between them. This CDR3 has 15 residues. CDR1 and CDR2 from the germline V gene are SGHRS and YFSETQ. The CDR3 coding sequence is TGCGCCAGCAGCTTCGAGGGCGGACGCAATCAGCCCCAGCATTTT. Its protein product is CASSFEGGRNQPQHF.

The chain couples TRBV29-1 to TRBJ2-7; possibly TRBD1 for D (6 bases). V was shortened by 4 bases and J by 0 bases, with 13 bases between the two germline ends. The CDR3 contains 14 residues. CDR1 and CDR2 (germline): SQVTM, ANQGSEA. The DNA for the CDR3 is TGCAGCGTTGGGGGACACTCGAGCTCCTACGAGCAGTACTTC. Encoded protein: CSVGGHSSSYEQYF.

This clone occurred a few times. V and J are TRBV10-3 and TRBJ1-6; no definite D call. V was shortened by 4 bases and J by 5 bases, with 15 bases between the two germline ends. CDR3 size: 16 residues. Germline CDR1 reads ENHRY; CDR2 reads SYGVKD. As DNA, the CDR3 is TGTGCCATCAGTGTGAGGCTGTCCCTAAATAATTCACCCCTCCACTTT. This encodes CAISVRLSLNNSPLHF.

This clone was observed once. V is TRBV7-2 and J is TRBJ2-7; 13 nucleotides align to TRBD2. The germline CDR1 and CDR2 sequences are SGHTA and FQGNSA. This CDR3 comprises 15 residues. After removal of 5 bases from V and 3 bases from J, the junction contained 4 bases not matched to a gene. CDR3 in amino acids: CASSTRTSGGYEQYF. CDR3 nucleotide sequence: TGTGCCAGCAGCACGCGGACTAGCGGGGGCTACGAGCAGTACTTC.

This sequence joins TRBV5-6 and TRBJ2-1; 15 bases fit TRBD2. This CDR3 spans 19 amino acids. The trim removed 1 base at V and 3 bases at J, leaving 8 bases unmatched. Per germline, CDR1 SGHDT and CDR2 YYEEEE. CDR3 amino acids: CASSLRTSGRAGGYNEQFF. CDR3 nucleotide sequence: TGTGCCAGCAGCTTGAGGACTAGCGGGAGGGCCGGAGGCTACAATGAGCAGTTCTTC.

This chain uses TRBV11-1 with TRBJ2-1, with 8 bases fitting TRBD1. CDR3 length: 15 residues. With V trimmed by 4 bases and J by 1 base, 3 bases remained unmatched. Germline CDR1 reads SGHAT; CDR2 reads FQDESV (reference sequence). The CDR3 sequence is CASSSTGESYNEQFF. CDR3 sequence (DNA): TGTGCCAGCAGCTCGACAGGGGAGTCCTACAATGAGCAGTTCTTC.

The chain's CDR3 is CASSLVAGTNTEAFF. CDR3 in DNA: TGCGCCAGCAGCTTGGTTGCGGGGACGAACACTGAAGCTTTCTTT. The chain employs TRBV5-1 and TRBJ1-1; TRBD1 is a possible D gene (5 bases). V gave up 0 bases and J gave up 1 base, with 10 bases separating them. Germline V lookup: CDR1 SGHRS, CDR2 YFSETQ. The CDR3 covers 15 residues.

This clone was observed once. This chain links TRBV9 with TRBJ2-7; tentatively, D is TRBD1 (5 bases). CDR1 and CDR2 (germline): SGDLS, YYNGEE. The V and J ends lost 3 bases and 5 bases respectively, with 6 bases between them. The CDR3 has 11 residues. The CDR3 reads CASSGGDEQYF. In DNA, the CDR3 is TGTGCCAGCAGCGGGGGCGACGAGCAGTACTTC.

V is TRBV10-3 and J is TRBJ2-2, with TRBD1 as a possible D gene (6 bases). Germline loops: CDR1 ENHRY, CDR2 SYGVKD. With 10 bases removed from V and 1 base from J, the gap between germline ends came to 13 bases. The CDR3 length is 14 residues. The chain's CDR3 is CATQVTGNTGELFF. CDR3 DNA: TGTGCCACCCAGGTGACAGGGAACACCGGGGAGCTGTTTTTT.

The rearrangement uses TRBV27 and TRBJ2-2; 13 nucleotides agree with TRBD2. The CDR3 totals 15 residues. After removal of 10 bases from V and 5 bases from J, the junction contained 7 bases not matched to a gene. Germline-derived CDR1 and CDR2 are MNHEY and SMNVEV (reference sequence). CDR3 loop: CATREGLAGTGELFF. CDR3 sequence (DNA): TGTGCCACCAGGGAGGGACTAGCGGGGACCGGGGAGCTGTTTTTT.

This chain connects TRBV5-1 to TRBJ1-1; a possible D gene is TRBD1 (6 bases). With 4 bases removed from V and 1 base from J, the gap between germline ends came to 14 bases. Germline V gene sequence: CDR1 SGHRS, CDR2 YFSETQ. This CDR3 is built from 15 residues. CDR3 bases: TGCGCCAGCAGCGCCTCCGTACAGGGGAACACTGAAGCTTTCTTT. It encodes CASSASVQGNTEAFF.

V and J are TRBV19 and TRBJ1-5, with TRBD1 matching over 10 bases. Germline CDR1 reads LNHDA; CDR2 reads SQIVND (reference sequence). The CDR3 spans 16 residues. The V segment lost 5 bases and the J segment 7 bases; nucleotides outside the gene matches: 11. The CDR3, as DNA: TGTGCCAGTAGTTTGAGACAGGGGGCGACCCAACAGCCCCAGCATTTT. As protein: CASSLRQGATQQPQHF.

V gene TRBV4-2 combines with J gene TRBJ2-3; possibly TRBD1 for D (6 bases). The CDR3 is made up of 14 amino acids. V shed 1 base and J shed 4 bases, with 9 bases lying between them. The germline V gene has CDR1 LGHNA and CDR2 YNFKEQ. This CDR3 is CASSQATGPDTQYF. DNA of the CDR3: TGTGCCAGCAGCCAAGCCACAGGGCCAGATACGCAGTATTTT.

The V gene is TRBV11-2, the J gene TRBJ2-7; D is uncertain. This CDR3 has 14 amino acids. CDR1 is SGHAT, CDR2 FQNNGV, per germline. The V end lost 1 base, the J end lost 3 bases, and 10 bases lay between the germline ends. The CDR3 loop reads CASSLVAPDYEQYF. CDR3 in DNA: TGTGCCAGCAGCTTAGTAGCCCCGGACTACGAGCAGTACTTC.

Turning to this clone: This same CDR3 is encoded by further DNA sequences in the sample. The V gene is TRBV19, the J gene TRBJ2-7; no definite D call. The CDR3 sequence is 15 residues long. Trimming removed 5 bases from V and 1 base from J, with 15 bases in between. Germline loops: CDR1 LNHDA, CDR2 SQIVND (reference sequence). The CDR3 region is CASSAGTTLSYEQYF. As DNA, the CDR3 is TGTGCCAGTAGTGCCGGAACTACCTTATCCTACGAGCAGTACTTC.

The V call is TRBV28, the J call TRBJ1-5; D is unclear. Per germline, CDR1 MDHEN and CDR2 SYDVKM. This CDR3 is built from 12 residues. The V gene lost 3 bases and the J gene lost 4 bases, with 4 bases spanning the gap. The CDR3 bases are TGTGCCAGCAGTTTGCGTAATCAGCCCCAGCATTTT. Its translation is CASSLRNQPQHF.